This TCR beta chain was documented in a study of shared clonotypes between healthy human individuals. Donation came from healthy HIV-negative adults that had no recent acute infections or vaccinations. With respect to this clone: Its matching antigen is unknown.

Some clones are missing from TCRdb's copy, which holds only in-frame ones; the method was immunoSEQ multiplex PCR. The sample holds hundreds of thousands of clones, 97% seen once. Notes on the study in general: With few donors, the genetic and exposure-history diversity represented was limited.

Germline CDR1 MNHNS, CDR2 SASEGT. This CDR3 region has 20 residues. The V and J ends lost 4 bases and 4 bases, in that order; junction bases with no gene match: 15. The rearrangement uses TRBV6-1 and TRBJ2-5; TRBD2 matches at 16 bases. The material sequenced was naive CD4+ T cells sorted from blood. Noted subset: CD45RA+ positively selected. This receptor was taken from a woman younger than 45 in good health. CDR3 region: CASSVPPPGLAGGPRETQYF. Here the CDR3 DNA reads TGTGCCAGCAGTGTTCCTCCTCCGGGACTAGCGGGAGGGCCTAGAGAGACCCAGTACTTC.